Listed here are 5 T cell receptor beta chains from one sample, sequenced in a study of T cells in localized non-small cell lung cancer (TCRdb year 2020). The library was made by the immunoSEQ multiplex PCR assay. In TCRdb, the immuneACCESS table is reduced to in-frame sequences with V and J assigned. These tables do not hold every clone; where another copy was compared, an unresolved V gene accounts for under half, and the others remain unexplained. The sample yields tens of thousands of clones; about 85% were counted once. The leading ten clones occupy 15% to 20% of the sample. The source material was peripheral blood, sampled before any cancer treatment. The receptors were gathered from a female donor older than 55 with stage II squamous cell lung carcinoma.

This clone was picked up many times. The same CDR3 also results from other DNA sequences found in this sample. The V call is TRBV10-3, the J call TRBJ1-3; maybe TRBD1 (6 bases). The germline V gene encodes CDR1 ENHRY and CDR2 SYGVKD. The CDR3 runs to 13 residues. Trimming pared 6 bases from V and 1 base from J, leaving 7 bases between. CDR3 sequence (DNA): TGTGCCATCAGGGACAGTTCTGGAAACACCATATATTTT. The encoded protein is CAIRDSSGNTIYF.

This clone was observed a few times. This chain joins TRBV10-3 and TRBJ1-1, with D hard to call. Trimming shortened V by 3 bases and J by 3 bases, and 11 bases separated the two germline ends. The CDR3 totals 14 residues. Germline-derived CDR1 and CDR2 are ENHRY and SYGVKD. CDR3 sequence reads: CAISEEGGDTEAFF. In DNA form, the CDR3 reads TGTGCCATCAGTGAAGAGGGCGGAGACACTGAAGCTTTCTTT.

The chain employs TRBV6-1 and TRBJ1-5; a possible D gene is TRBD1 (5 bases). Trimming removed 10 bases at V and 7 bases at J, with 11 bases between. The germline CDR1 and CDR2 sequences are MNHNS and SASEGT. The CDR3 extends over 11 amino acids. The CDR3 DNA reads TGTGCCACAGGGATAGGACAGCCCCAGCATTTT. Protein sequence: CATGIGQPQHF.

V is TRBV6-1 and J is TRBJ1-6; D call uncertain. Between the trimmed V and J ends, which lost 8 bases and 6 bases, there was a span of 11 bases. Germline V gene sequence: CDR1 MNHNS, CDR2 SASEGT. The CDR3 totals 13 residues. The CDR3 is CASRREPNSPLHF. CDR3 nucleotide sequence: TGTGCCAGCCGACGGGAGCCTAATTCACCCCTCCACTTT.

The chain combines TRBV7-9 with TRBJ1-5; D not resolved. Germline values: CDR1 SEHNR, CDR2 FQNEAQ (reference sequence). CDR3 length equals 14 residues. V shed 0 bases and J shed 3 bases, with 6 bases lying between them. The DNA of the CDR3 is TGTGCCAGCAGCTTAGCGACCTCCAATCAGCCCCAGCATTTT. It yields the protein CASSLATSNQPQHF.